This T cell receptor (beta chain) emerged from a study of early T cells in non-severe SARS-CoV-2 infection. Germline lookup yields CDR1 SEHNR and CDR2 FQNEAQ (reference sequence). The CDR3 is made up of 13 amino acids. V lost 6 bases to trimming and J lost 5 bases, with 13 bases between them. A single record per CDR3 protein comes from TCRdb applying MiXCR to the 5' RACE reads. The table lists more than 65,000 distinct CDR3 sequences, over 10% of them singletons. This sequence originates from an adult who was a healthcare worker with PCR-confirmed SARS-CoV-2 infection or an uninfected control (not recorded which). Sequences were derived from whole blood, sampled at baseline. The rearrangement joins TRBV7-9 to TRBJ2-5; TRBD1 or TRBD2 may be the D gene (6 bases each). The CDR3 nucleotides read TGTGCCAGCAGTGAGGGGGGACCCGAGACCCAGTACTTC. Protein: CASSEGGPETQYF.